This TCR beta chain was documented in a study of monozygotic twins with inflammatory bowel disease (dated by TCRdb to the late 2010s). General notes on the study: The complete study included about 28 monozygotic twin pairs: 19 IBD-discordant Danish pairs and nine German pairs, of which four were IBD-concordant and five were IBD-discordant. The search for disease-associated traits relied mainly on comparing IBD patients with their genetically identical healthy co-twins within discordant pairs. Each individual had, on average, about 151 000 unique TCRalpha sequences and 181 000 unique TCRbeta sequences available for analysis. General study outcomes and caveats: Repertoire similarity did not differ between concordant and discordant twins, which could be due to limited statistical power. Distinction between different T cell subtypes could not be achieved in the analysis. The results gave no support for a single strong signal or clonotype linked to IBD. TCRbeta repertoire diversity, by inverse Simpson index, was decreased in IBD patients compared with their healthy co-twins. Because patients received different immunosuppressive treatments, the repertoires may have picked up extra background noise and variability between individuals. Fewer clonotypes were shared with other individuals by IBD patients than by healthy twins, most markedly in patients showing signs of disease activity.

From each donor, a roughly 2.3 ml peripheral blood sample was drawn into PAXgene tubes and stored at -80 degrees C. Total RNA was isolated from whole blood with the PAXgene blood miRNA kit on an automated QIAcube, without T cell sorting. Deep TCRalpha and TCRbeta repertoire profiling with unique molecular barcoding was performed on peripheral blood of monozygotic twin pairs concordant or discordant for inflammatory bowel disease. Smoking habits were recorded for all twin pairs, and each individual was classified as a current, former or never smoker. Libraries were constructed by 5' RACE. Each TCR library was prepared from roughly 3,800 ng of total RNA. For each sample, cDNA was synthesized in eight separate reactions using SMARTScribe reverse transcriptase. Unique molecular identifiers containing a 6-nucleotide sample barcode were introduced through template switching during cDNA synthesis. TCRalpha and TCRbeta cDNA was amplified in two nested PCRs of approximately 16 and 10 cycles, and bead purification was carried out after each PCR. Before amplification, cDNA was treated with uracil DNA-glycosylase and purified using the QIAquick PCR purification kit. The second PCR was the step at which Illumina TruSeq-compatible adapters and sample-specific barcodes were added. TapeStation and Qubit were used to check library quality and concentration, and approximately 5.5 ng of each library went into the pool. The pooled libraries were sequenced with 2 x 100 bp reads and custom sequencing primers on an Illumina HiSeq2500 single-index Rapid Run. The paper's data handling went like this. MiGEC version 1.2.6 was used for UMI-based consensus assembly to correct PCR and sequencing errors. MiXCR version 2.1.1 handled V(D)J alignment, clonotype assembly and CDR3 extraction. To normalise gene usage, clonotype sharing and MAIT/NKT TCR abundance, the top 1000, 10 000 and 20 000 clonotypes in each sample were analysed. After downsampling to 27 000 UMIs, diversity was calculated as the inverse Simpson index using the vegan R package. Paired Mann-Whitney U tests were applied to discordant twin pairs, and Benjamini-Hochberg correction was used for multiple testing. TCRdb reanalyzed the reads, keeping one entry per CDR3 protein sequence and omitting DNA. The V and J calls reflect TCRdb's pipeline rather than the authors' work. The sample's clone listing holds about 440,000 distinct CDR3 sequences. The ten largest clonotypes hold approximately 2.4% of the sample.

Remarks on this clonotype: This receptor's antigen is unknown.

The TCR originated in a human donor with ulcerative colitis or Crohn's disease, or a healthy co-twin of an affected twin (not recorded which). The sequencing input was blood.

The CDR3 reads CSVEGPNTGELFF. The chain is assembled from TRBV29-1 and TRBJ2-2. CDR1 and CDR2 are read off the germline V gene as SQVTM and ANQGSEA. The CDR3 runs 13 residues from the cysteine to the phenylalanine. No coding sequence is recorded.